The entry below describes one T cell receptor (beta chain). Its antigen is still unknown. No much larger clonotype is one base removed from it; base qualities were not supplied. This sample is part of a study of T cells in Graves' hyperthyroidism and ophthalmopathy (dated by TCRdb to the late 2010s). General notes on the study: Peripheral blood samples were taken at the time of initial diagnosis, prior to any treatment. A discovery cohort of about a hundred patients, about 40 with Graves' ophthalmopathy and over 55 with stable Graves' hyperthyroidism, was used to find distinguishing TCR V-J signatures. Thyroid tissue and blood T-cell repertoires from six Graves' hyperthyroidism patients were also compared in the study. For training and testing, the 100 or so patients in the discovery cohort were randomly divided in a 7:3 ratio. TCR Vbeta CDR3 sequencing of 120 to 150 peripheral blood samples (43 ophthalmopathy, 75 hyperthyroidism and approximately 17 progressor patients) is reported in the paper. After blood sampling, hyperthyroidism patients were treated with methimazole at a starting dose of 30 mg daily, and ophthalmopathy patients were treated with high-dose intravenous methylprednisolone. An independent validation cohort of around 19 hyperthyroidism patients and 17 patients who later progressed to ophthalmopathy tested prospective prediction of ophthalmopathy.

Trimming costs V 5 bases and J 3 bases, and their ends lie 7 bases apart. CDR1 and CDR2 are drawn from the germline V gene (reference sequence): DFQATT, SNEGSKA. Including the terminal cysteine and phenylalanine, the CDR3 comprises 11 residues. Of the read, only the CDR3 DNA is kept; its 33 bases are in frame from base 1. Stable Graves' hyperthyroidism was defined as the absence of progression to ophthalmopathy over 18 months of follow-up. Hyperthyroidism patients were aged 18 to 65 years and newly diagnosed, with disease duration of less than 2 months. Patients with uncontrolled infections, other autoimmune diseases, pregnancy or lactation were excluded. Diagnoses were established on the basis of clinical symptoms, serum thyroxine and TRAb, thyroid ultrasound, and orbital computed tomography. PBMCs were isolated from around 10 ml of fresh peripheral blood by Ficoll-Paque density gradient centrifugation. Total RNA was extracted with Trizol reagent, and quality was checked on an Agilent 2100 Bioanalyzer.

The TCR beta CDR3 regions were amplified from the RNA transcripts. For the first round of RT-PCR on the TCR CDR3, the HTBI primer set was used together with the Qiagen OneStep RT-PCR kit. A second multiplex PCR round built the libraries, followed by size selection and purification. Libraries were sequenced paired-end with 100 bp reads on an Illumina HiSeq2000. Under the source paper's analysis protocol: SOAPnuke was used to process the raw data, with reads discarded if the reads contained adapters or uncalled bases, had a mean Phred below 15, or lacked an exact constant-primer or identifier match. High-quality paired reads were merged with COPE v1.2.5, and unique nucleotide sequences were defined as clonotypes. MiTCR v1.1 was used to align the clonotypes against IMGT TRBV, TRBD and TRBJ reference segments. The analysis included only V-J combinations with a frequency above 0.0001, which together covered around 99% of the repertoires. A TCS score was defined as the ratio of F50 (clonal expansion) to E x V (chaos), with BLOSUM62-based TCRdist applied between CDR3 peptides within each V-J. Welch's t-statistics and random forest reduced roughly 500 V-J features to 10 to 15, which were used in a naive Bayes classifier (R e1071). The similarity between thyroid and blood repertoires was quantified using the Morisita-Horn index. Through fastp at Q25 and MiXCR, TCRdb rebuilt clones from the public reads, retaining in-frame beta chains. Every entry covers one CDR3 protein and lists the most common genes and DNA from its rows. The V and J calls were determined by TCRdb, not by the authors. The table for this sample lists 700,000 to 950,000 distinct CDR3 sequences; just over 35% of them were counted only once. The ten largest clones capture around a third of the sample.

Overall study outcomes, separate from this receptor: Ophthalmopathy was separated from stable hyperthyroidism by a 13 V-J signature model, with 87.88% sensitivity and about 81% specificity obtained in cross-validation and 80%/75% obtained in testing. Blood samples also contained most of the expanded thyroid clonotypes (frequency above 0.001), which suggests that blood repertoires may reflect thyroid immune responses. In validation, progression to ophthalmopathy was predicted by the model with 55% to 71% sensitivity and roughly 76% specificity, a median of around 5.9 months before onset. No statistical method was used to set the sample size in advance, and investigators knew the group allocation.

The receptor comes from a woman in her thirties or forties with Graves' hyperthyroidism. This receptor chain uses TRBV20-1 and TRBJ1-1; the D gene assignment is ambiguous. The specimen sequenced was blood. The CDR3 protein sequence reads: CSAERYTEAFF. The DNA sequence is TGCAGTGCTGAACGATACACTGAAGCTTTCTTT.